This TCR beta chain was retrieved from a study of blood T cells in healthy people across ages. Each of the donors had around 9 milliliters of peripheral blood drawn into EDTA-treated Vacutainer tubes. The study isolated at least 7 million PBMCs from each sample. CDR3 length: 13 amino acids. Germline values: CDR1 DFQATT, CDR2 SNEGSKA (reference sequence). V lost 6 bases, J lost 5 bases, and 16 bases lay in between. Primers used in a second PCR of roughly 7 to 12 cycles were a sample-barcoded 5' primer and a J-beta primer mix. TCRdb used MiXCR to reprocess the 5' RACE reads, holding one entry per CDR3 protein. This sample has around 1,700,000 distinct CDR3 sequences; approximately 28% occur once, and the top ten carry less than 9.5%. There are a few counts of this clonotype.

The clonotype was recovered from a woman aged 30 to 39 in good health. Sequencing used blood. The chain has TRBV20-1 and TRBJ2-5; a weak D match, TRBD1 (6 bases). The CDR3 region has the DNA TGCAGTGCACCCGGACAGTTCACTGAGACCCAGTACTTC. Translating gives CSAPGQFTETQYF.